These 9 T cell receptor beta chains were all obtained from the same sample, sequenced in a study of regulatory T cells in long-lasting Graves disease. TCR beta libraries were built with iRepertoire HTBI primers and Arm-PCR of CDR3 regions. Using its own MiXCR run on the multiplex PCR reads, TCRdb lists one record per CDR3 protein. The repertoire has over 300,000 distinct CDR3 sequences, about 14% of them found once; the top ten carry 20% to 25%. Time point in this sample: newly diagnosed GD, antithyroid drugs for less than 3 months. The TCR library was made from RNA extracted from PBMCs. The sample was peripheral blood mononuclear cells (PBMCs), taken at new diagnosis, from a patient treated with antithyroid drugs. Receptor source: a female donor with Graves disease.

A remark on this clonotype: A much larger clone lies a single base off, so this may be a read error. This chain uses TRBV9 with TRBJ2-1, with a tentative D call TRBD1 (6 bases). This CDR3 is 13 amino acids long. CDR1 is SGDLS, CDR2 YYNGEE, per germline. CDR3 sequence: CASSVDGGNERFF. The CDR3 DNA reads TGTGCCAGCAGCGTGGATGGGGGCAATGAGCGGTTCTTC.

This clonotype was counted a few times. This chain uses TRBV10-1 with TRBJ2-3; 10 bases match TRBD2. The CDR3 extends over 17 amino acids. Germline V gives CDR1 WNHNN, CDR2 SYGVQD (reference sequence). J was trimmed by 6 bases and V by 5 bases; bases with no gene match: 14. CDR3 nucleotides: TGCGCCAGCAGTAACCTAGCGGGAGTCGGGTTTTTGGATACGCAGTATTTT. Encoded protein: CASSNLAGVGFLDTQYF.

The V gene is TRBV28, the J gene TRBJ1-5; D not certain. The CDR3 has 15 residues. With 5 bases removed from V and 0 bases from J, the gap between germline ends came to 11 bases. Germline values: CDR1 MDHEN, CDR2 SYDVKM. Here the CDR3 reads CASSPPWDSNQPQHF. CDR3 in DNA: TGTGCCAGCAGTCCCCCGTGGGATAGCAATCAGCCCCAGCATTTT.

This clonotype was observed many times. The chain combines TRBV20-1 with TRBJ2-5; TRBD2 matches at 10 bases. Germline V gives CDR1 DFQATT, CDR2 SNEGSKA (reference sequence). The CDR3 contains 17 residues. V dropped 0 bases and J dropped 2; count of bases not matched to a gene: 9. The CDR3 DNA follows: TGCAGTGCTAGAGATCCTAGCGGGAGCTACGGGCAAGAGACCCAGTACTTC. Encoded protein: CSARDPSGSYGQETQYF.

This clonotype was seen at least ten times. The V call is TRBV3-1, the J call TRBJ1-1; D may be TRBD1 (5 bases). The V and J ends lost 3 bases and 8 bases respectively, with 10 bases between them. The CDR3 length is 12 residues. Per the germline V gene, CDR1 is LGHDT and CDR2 is YNNKEL (reference sequence). CDR3 region: CASSQAGGEAFF. Written as DNA, the CDR3 is TGTGCCAGCAGCCAGGCGGGGGGGGAAGCTTTCTTT.

This clonotype has at least ten counts. The chain carries TRBV30 and TRBJ1-6, with unresolved D. The V end was cut by 3 bases, the J end by 11 bases, with 14 bases between. Germline lookup yields CDR1 GTSNPN and CDR2 SVGIG (reference sequence). The CDR3 contains 13 residues. The DNA for the CDR3 is TGTGCCTGGAGGTCCCCGGGAAAAACACCCCTCCACTTT. Protein sequence: CAWRSPGKTPLHF.

Only a few counts were recorded for this clonotype. CDR3 residues: CASGLVSKQYF. The CDR3 region has the DNA TGTGCTAGTGGTTTGGTAAGCAAGCAGTACTTC. The chain employs TRBV12-5 and TRBJ2-7; D remains ambiguous. Trimming left V 0 bases short and J 8 bases short, with 5 bases between. Per the germline V gene, CDR1 is LGHNT and CDR2 is FRNRAP. The CDR3 is 11 residues long.

This clonotype was picked up a small number of times. The chain recombines TRBV4-1 with TRBJ2-5, with D perhaps TRBD1 (5 bases). The V gene lost 0 bases and the J gene lost 5 bases, with 16 bases spanning the gap. The CDR3 consists of 16 residues. Germline-derived CDR1 and CDR2 are MGHRA and YSYEKL. This CDR3 is CASSQDAGINQETQYF. For the CDR3, the DNA is TGCGCCAGCAGCCAAGACGCAGGGATAAATCAGGAGACCCAGTACTTC.

The gene calls are TRBV11-2 and TRBJ2-7; 14 bases match TRBD2. The germline CDR1 and CDR2 sequences are SGHAT and FQNNGV. The V and J ends lost 5 bases and 6 bases, in that order; junction bases with no gene match: 12. The CDR3 sequence is 17 residues long. DNA of the CDR3: TGTGCCAGCAGCCTGGACAGGGGACTAGCGGGAGCTCTCGAGCAGTACTTC. Translated: CASSLDRGLAGALEQYF.